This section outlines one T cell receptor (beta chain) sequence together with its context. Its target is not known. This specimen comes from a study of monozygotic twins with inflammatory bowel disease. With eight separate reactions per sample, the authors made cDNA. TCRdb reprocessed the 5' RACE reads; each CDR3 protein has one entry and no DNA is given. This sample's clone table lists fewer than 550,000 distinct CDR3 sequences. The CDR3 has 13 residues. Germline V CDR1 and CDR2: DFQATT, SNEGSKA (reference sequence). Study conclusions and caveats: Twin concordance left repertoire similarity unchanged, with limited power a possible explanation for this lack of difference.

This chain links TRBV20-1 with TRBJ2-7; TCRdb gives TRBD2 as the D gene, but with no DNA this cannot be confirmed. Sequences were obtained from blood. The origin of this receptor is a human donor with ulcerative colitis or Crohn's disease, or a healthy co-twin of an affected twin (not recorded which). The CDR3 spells CSATNSGGYEQYF.